This TCR beta chain was identified during a study of shared clonotypes between healthy human individuals. Study at large: Aged 18 to 49, the donors were a couple of women and three men.

The CDR3 contains 15 residues. Between the trimmed V and J ends, which lost 1 base and 8 bases, there was a span of 14 bases. Per the germline V gene, CDR1 is SEHNR and CDR2 is FQNEAQ (reference sequence). This clone was counted a single time. Sorted-subset replicate PCR reactions were performed with approximately 180 ng DNA, corresponding to roughly 29,000 T cell genomes. Profiling relied on immunoSEQ multiplex PCR, and the TCRdb table lists in-frame clones only, not all of them. The table includes about 600,000 clones, 95% to 98% detected once. The V call is TRBV7-9, the J call TRBJ1-4; TRBD1 is a possible D gene (5 bases). Sample: naive CD4+ T cells sorted from blood. Subset noted: CD45RA+ positively selected. This TCR derives from a woman between 25 and 40 years old in good health. This CDR3 reads CASSLEGTFNEKLFF. Written as DNA, the CDR3 is TGTGCCAGCAGCTTAGAGGGGACGTTCAACGAAAAACTGTTTTTT. Full variable domain (remainder filled in from reference TRBV7-9 and TRBJ1-4): DTGVSQNPRHKITKRGQNVTFRCDPISEHNRLYWYRQTLGQGPEFLTYFQNEAQLEKSRLLSDRFSAERPKGSFSTLEIQRTEQGDSAMYLCASSLEGTFNEKLFFGSGTQLSVL.